The entry that follows covers one TCR beta chain sequence. No antigen is known for it. This sample is drawn from a study of T cells after yellow fever vaccination. Germline CDR1 is LNHNV and CDR2 is YYDKDF (reference sequence). The length of the CDR3 is 16 residues. The V gene end was trimmed by 8 bases and the J gene end by 0 bases; junction bases not matched to a gene: 11. The 5'RACE template-switching step produced TCR cDNA and added a universal primer site and UMIs. A single record per CDR3 protein comes from TCRdb applying MiXCR to the 5' RACE reads. The sample comprises some 300,000 distinct CDR3 sequences, about 7.8% of which are singletons, and approximately 15% rests with the top ten. Notes on the study in general: The appearance of a small share of clonotypes in both CD4 and CD8 compartments was observed. From the bulk population, abundant clonotypes could contaminate and appear within FACS-sorted repertoires. Detected again after the booster were most primary-vaccination clones, at 96% CD4 and approximately 90% CD8.

The chain combines TRBV15 with TRBJ2-3, with TRBD1 identical over 7 bases. The receptor's source is a man in his late teens or twenties who received the YFV17D yellow fever vaccine. The sample consisted of PBMCs, taken more than 35 days after the first yellow fever vaccination. CDR3 coding DNA: TGTGCCACCCTCCCGGGACAGACATTGAGCACAGATACGCAGTATTTT. Translated, it gives CATLPGQTLSTDTQYF.